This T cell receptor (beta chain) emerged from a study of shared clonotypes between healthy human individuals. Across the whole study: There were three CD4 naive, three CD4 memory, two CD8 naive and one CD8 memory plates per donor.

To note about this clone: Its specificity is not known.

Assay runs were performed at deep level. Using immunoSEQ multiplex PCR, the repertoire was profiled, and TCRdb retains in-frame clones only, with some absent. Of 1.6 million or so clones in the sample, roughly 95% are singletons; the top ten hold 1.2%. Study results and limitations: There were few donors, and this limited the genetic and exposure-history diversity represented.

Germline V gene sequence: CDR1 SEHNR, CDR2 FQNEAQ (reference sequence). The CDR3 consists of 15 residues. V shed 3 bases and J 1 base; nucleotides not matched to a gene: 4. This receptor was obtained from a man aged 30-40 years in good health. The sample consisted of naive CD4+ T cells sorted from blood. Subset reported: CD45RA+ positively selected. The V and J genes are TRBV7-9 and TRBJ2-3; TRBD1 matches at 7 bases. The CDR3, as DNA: TGTGCCAGCAGCTTTCAGGGGGTAGGCACAGATACGCAGTATTTT. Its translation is CASSFQGVGTDTQYF.